A selection of T cell receptor beta chains follows, all from one sample in a study of blood T cell repertoires in COVID-19. Clones were read by immunoSEQ multiplex PCR, and TCRdb kept only the in-frame ones, dropping some. This table has about 35,000 clones, more than 75% appearing once. The sequencing input was peripheral blood. The receptors were gathered from a human donor in a cohort sampled during active COVID-19. The CDR3 runs from the conserved cysteine through the conserved F or W. D genes are given only for firm matches. The listing skips clone size in some rows; elsewhere it reads once, few, many or a size class.

NA	TRBV3-1/TRBV3-2	NA	TRBJ1-5	TGTGCCAGCAGCCCGAGGAGACAGGTTGATAGCAATCAGCCCCAGCATTTT	CASSPRRQVDSNQPQHF
few	TRBV7-8	TRBD2	TRBJ2-4	TGTGCCAGCAGCCCACGGGGGGGGACCAAAAACATTCAGTACTTC	CASSPRGGTKNIQYF
NA	TRBV7-9	TRBD1	TRBJ1-1	TGTGCCATACCCCAGGGGGCTGAAGCTTTCTTT	CAIPQGAEAFF
NA	TRBV12-3/TRBV12-4	NA	TRBJ2-5	TGTGCCAGCAGTTTACGAGAGACCCAGTACTTC	CASSLRETQYF
NA	TRBV12-3/TRBV12-4	NA	TRBJ1-2	TGTGCCAGCAGTCCACACACAGGAAACGGCTACACCTTC	CASSPHTGNGYTF
few	TRBV6-5	TRBD1	TRBJ1-5	TGTGCCAGCAGTTACACAGGGGGGGTATTGCATTTT	CASSYTGGVLHF
NA	TRBV28	TRBD1	TRBJ1-2	TGTGCCAGCAGCCCCTCCTCCGGGACAGGGCGCGACTATGGCTACACCTTC	CASSPSSGTGRDYGYTF
NA	TRBV4-3	NA	TRBJ1-3	TGCGCCAGCAGCCAAAAGACAGGCTCTGGAAACACCATATATTTT	CASSQKTGSGNTIYF
NA	TRBV18	NA	TRBJ2-3	TGTGCCAGCTCACCCCGCGGGGAAGATACGCAGTATTTT	CASSPRGEDTQYF
NA	TRBV28	NA	TRBJ2-2	TGTGCCAGCAGTTTCGGCGGGACCAACACCGGGGAGCTGTTTTTT	CASSFGGTNTGELFF
NA	TRBV5-1	TRBD2	TRBJ2-7	TGCGCCAGCAGCTTTACTAGCGGGGGGTACGAGCAGTACTTC	CASSFTSGGYEQYF
NA	TRBV4-3	NA	TRBJ1-6	TGCGCCAGCAGCCAGGACCCCGCGGGGGGTATCCACCGGGGGTCACCCCTCCACTTT	CASSQDPAGGIHRGSPLHF
NA	TRBV12-3/TRBV12-4	NA	TRBJ2-1	TGTGCCAGCAGCAGTACAGGGAACAATGAGCAGTTCTTC	CASSSTGNNEQFF
NA	TRBV12-3/TRBV12-4	TRBD1	TRBJ1-6	TGTGCCAGCAGTCGGACAGGGTATTCACCCCTCCACTTT	CASSRTGYSPLHF
NA	TRBV7-6	NA	TRBJ1-1	TGTGCCAGCAGCCCGAGGTTCGGTAACACTGAAGCTTTCTTT	CASSPRFGNTEAFF
NA	TRBV7-2	TRBD1	TRBJ1-1	TGTGCCAGCAGTAGAGGCGGGACAGGGCCGAACACTGAAGCTTTCTTT	CASSRGGTGPNTEAFF
NA	TRBV6-5	NA	TRBJ1-5	TGTGCCAGCAGGACAGCTAATCAGCCCCAGCATTTT	CASRTANQPQHF
NA	TRBV7-2	NA	TRBJ2-2	TGTGCCAGCAGCTTATTAGCTAGCCCGAACACCGGGGAGCTGTTTTTT	CASSLLASPNTGELFF
NA	TRBV24-1	TRBD2	TRBJ2-1	TGTGCCACCAGTCCCCTTCAGGCTAGCGGGGGCAATGAGCAGTTCTTC	CATSPLQASGGNEQFF
NA	TRBV3-1/TRBV3-2	NA	TRBJ2-3	TGTGCCAGCAGCCAAGTCCAGGGGCTTCGCGCAGATACGCAGTATTTT	CASSQVQGLRADTQYF
NA	TRBV27	NA	TRBJ1-4	TGTGCCAGCAGTCCAAACACAGGGATTATTGCAACTAATGAAAAACTGTTTTTT	CASSPNTGIIATNEKLFF
NA	TRBV19	TRBD2	TRBJ2-1	TGTGCCAGTACACTAGCGGTGAGCTCCTACAATGAGCAGTTCTTC	CASTLAVSSYNEQFF
NA	TRBV7-9	TRBD1	TRBJ1-5	TGTGCCAGCAGCTTAGCGACAGGGGGGCAGCCCCAGCATTTT	CASSLATGGQPQHF
NA	TRBV11-3	TRBD1	TRBJ2-1	TGTGCCAGCAGCCCCGGGACAGGATCCTACAATGAGCAGTTCTTC	CASSPGTGSYNEQFF
NA	TRBV7-8	TRBD1	TRBJ2-5	TGTGCCAGCAGCTTAGCGACAGGGGTAGGAGAGACCCAGTACTTC	CASSLATGVGETQYF
once	TRBV28	TRBD2	TRBJ2-5	TGTGCCAGCAGTTTACCCAGTAGCGGGGGGGGGACCCAGTACTTC	CASSLPSSGGGTQYF
NA	TRBV28	NA	TRBJ2-1	TGTGCCAGCAGTCAGGGTCGTGGCCCGTTCTTC	CASSQGRGPFF
NA	TRBV13	NA	TRBJ1-1	TGTGCCAGCAGCTTAAGCTACACTGAAGCTTTCTTT	CASSLSYTEAFF
NA	TRBV10-1	NA	TRBJ1-5	TGCGCCAGCAACAGATCTACAGGGAAGTCGCAGCCCCAGCATTTT	CASNRSTGKSQPQHF
few	TRBV5-8	NA	TRBJ1-6	TGTGCCAGCAGCTTGTCCCAGGGCTCCTATAATTCACCCCTCCACTTT	CASSLSQGSYNSPLHF
NA	TRBV19	TRBD1	TRBJ2-4	TGTGCCAGTAGAACGACAGGGGGCCGGGGAAACATTCAGTACTTC	CASRTTGGRGNIQYF
NA	TRBV5-1	TRBD2	TRBJ2-7	TGCGCCAGCAGCTTGGTCGCGGGGGGAGTCTACGAGCAGTACTTC	CASSLVAGGVYEQYF
NA	TRBV4-1	NA	TRBJ2-7	TGCGCCAGCAGCCAAGAGGTCGCGGGGGCCCCTCAGCAGTACTTC	CASSQEVAGAPQQYF
NA	TRBV7-2	TRBD2	TRBJ2-7	TGTGCCAGCAGCTACGACGGGGGGGCCCCCTACGAGCAGTACTTC	CASSYDGGAPYEQYF
NA	TRBV5-1	TRBD2	TRBJ2-2	TGCGCCAGCCGGACTAGCGGGGGGCCAAACACCGGGGAGCTGTTTTTT	CASRTSGGPNTGELFF
NA	TRBV7-9	NA	TRBJ2-1	TGTGCCAGCAGCTCGAGGAATGAGCAGTTCTTC	CASSSRNEQFF
NA	TRBV7-8	NA	TRBJ2-7	TGTGCCAGCAGCTCTAGAACACTGAATGCCTACGAGCAGTACTTC	CASSSRTLNAYEQYF
NA	TRBV11-2	NA	TRBJ1-4	TGTGCCAGCGCGGGGACAACTAATGAAAAACTGTTTTTT	CASAGTTNEKLFF
NA	TRBV28	NA	TRBJ1-5	TGTGCCAGCAGTCCTAATCAGCCCCAGCATTTT	CASSPNQPQHF
NA	TRBV7-9	TRBD2	TRBJ2-5	TGTGCCAGCGCAGTATTGGGGGGGACGGAGACCCAGTACTTC	CASAVLGGTETQYF
NA	TRBV12-5	NA	TRBJ2-7	TGTGCTAGTGCCTTTCTGAGCTCCTACGAGCAGTACTTC	CASAFLSSYEQYF
NA	TRBV15	TRBD1	TRBJ2-7	TGTGCCACCAGCAGAGATCAGGGACAGGGAATCTACGAGCAGTACTTC	CATSRDQGQGIYEQYF
few	TRBV4-2	TRBD1	TRBJ1-2	TGTGCCAGCAGCCAAGACTCCTCTGGGACAGCCTATGGCTACACCTTC	CASSQDSSGTAYGYTF
NA	TRBV28	TRBD2	TRBJ2-1	TGTGCCAGCAGTGTAGCGGGGGGGCTGTACAATGAGCAGTTCTTC	CASSVAGGLYNEQFF
NA	TRBV5-1	NA	TRBJ2-7	TGCGCCAGCAGCTTGGCAACAGGGCGCGTAAACGAGCAGTACTTC	CASSLATGRVNEQYF
NA	TRBV27	TRBD1	TRBJ1-3	TGTGCCAGCACCACCTACTCCGGGACAGGGAGAAACACCATATATTTT	CASTTYSGTGRNTIYF
NA	TRBV3-1/TRBV3-2	NA	TRBJ2-1	TGTGCCAAATTAGCGTCCCACTACAATGAGCAGTTCTTC	CAKLASHYNEQFF
NA	TRBV6-2/TRBV6-3	NA	TRBJ1-5	TGTGCCAGCAGTTACTTCGTGTCCGGTCAGCCCCAGCATTTT	CASSYFVSGQPQHF
NA	TRBV21-1	NA	TRBJ2-3	TGTGCCAGCAGCAAAGAGGCTAGCGGGGTCGAAACTAGCACAGATACGCAGTATTTT	CASSKEASGVETSTDTQYF
NA	TRBV28	NA	TRBJ1-3	TGTGCCAGCAGTTTGAACAGGGCTGGAAACACCATATATTTT	CASSLNRAGNTIYF
NA	TRBV12-3/TRBV12-4	NA	TRBJ1-1	TGTGCCAGCAGTTCAGGAGGGTTAGCTTTCTTT	CASSSGGLAFF